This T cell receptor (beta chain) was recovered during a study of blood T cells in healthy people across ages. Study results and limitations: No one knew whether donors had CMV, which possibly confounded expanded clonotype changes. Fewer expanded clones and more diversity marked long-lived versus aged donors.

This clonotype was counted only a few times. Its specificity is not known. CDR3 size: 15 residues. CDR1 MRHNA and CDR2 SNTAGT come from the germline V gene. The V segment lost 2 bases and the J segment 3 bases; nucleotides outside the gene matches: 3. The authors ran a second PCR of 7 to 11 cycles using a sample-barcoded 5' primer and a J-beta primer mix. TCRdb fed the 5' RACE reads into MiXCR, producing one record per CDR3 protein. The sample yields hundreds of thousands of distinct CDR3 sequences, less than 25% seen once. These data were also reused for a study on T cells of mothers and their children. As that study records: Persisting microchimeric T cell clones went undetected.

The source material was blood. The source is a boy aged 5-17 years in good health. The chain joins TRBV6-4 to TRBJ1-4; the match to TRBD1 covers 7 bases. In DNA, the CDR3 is TGTGCCAGCAGTGACCCGACAGGGTCTAATGAAAAACTGTTTTTT. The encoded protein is CASSDPTGSNEKLFF.